These 2 T cell receptor beta chains came from one sample sequenced in a study of T cell clones after liver transplantation. The assay was immunoSEQ multiplex PCR, and TCRdb's table has in-frame clones only and misses some. The sample lists tens of thousands of clones; 80% were seen once. The sample here was CD4+ T cells from blood, taken 12 months after liver transplant. The receptors stem from a human patient who received a liver transplant. Some T cells may be graft donor cells.

V and J are TRBV5-1 and TRBJ2-7, with D maybe TRBD2 (5 bases). V was trimmed by 5 bases and J by 3 bases, leaving 18 bases between them. Germline loops: CDR1 SGHRS, CDR2 YFSETQ. There are 15 residues in the CDR3. This CDR3 reads CASSFGGSKNYEQYF. CDR3 bases: TGCGCCAGCAGTTTTGGCGGGTCGAAGAACTACGAGCAGTACTTC.

The genes are TRBV6-5 and TRBJ2-7; D remains unclear. Germline V gene lookup returns CDR1 MNHEY and CDR2 SVGAGI. The CDR3 is 13 amino acids. V was clipped by 6 bases and J by 1 base, with 10 bases between them. The CDR3 DNA follows: TGTGCCAGCAGGAAGTGGCAGTCCTACGAGCAGTACTTC. Its protein is CASRKWQSYEQYF.